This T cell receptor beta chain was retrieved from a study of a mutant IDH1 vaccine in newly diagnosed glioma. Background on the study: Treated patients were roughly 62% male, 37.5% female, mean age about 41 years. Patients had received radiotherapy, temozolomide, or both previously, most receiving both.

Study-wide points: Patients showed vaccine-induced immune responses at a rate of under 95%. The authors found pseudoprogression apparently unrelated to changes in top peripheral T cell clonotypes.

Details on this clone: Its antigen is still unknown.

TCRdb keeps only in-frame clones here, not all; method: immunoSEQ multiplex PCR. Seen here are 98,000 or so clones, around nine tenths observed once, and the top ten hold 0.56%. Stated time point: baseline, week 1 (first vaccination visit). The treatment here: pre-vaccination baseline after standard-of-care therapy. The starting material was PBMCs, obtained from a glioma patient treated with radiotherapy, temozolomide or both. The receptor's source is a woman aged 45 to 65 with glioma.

CDR3 in amino acids: CASSKQYTGELFF. The CDR3 DNA follows: TGTGCCAGCAGTAAACAGTACACCGGGGAGCTGTTTTTT. V usage is TRBV6-5 and J usage is TRBJ2-2, with D uncertain. The V end was cut by 5 bases, the J end by 3 bases, with 7 bases between. CDR1 MNHEY and CDR2 SVGAGI come from the germline V gene. This CDR3 spans 13 amino acids.